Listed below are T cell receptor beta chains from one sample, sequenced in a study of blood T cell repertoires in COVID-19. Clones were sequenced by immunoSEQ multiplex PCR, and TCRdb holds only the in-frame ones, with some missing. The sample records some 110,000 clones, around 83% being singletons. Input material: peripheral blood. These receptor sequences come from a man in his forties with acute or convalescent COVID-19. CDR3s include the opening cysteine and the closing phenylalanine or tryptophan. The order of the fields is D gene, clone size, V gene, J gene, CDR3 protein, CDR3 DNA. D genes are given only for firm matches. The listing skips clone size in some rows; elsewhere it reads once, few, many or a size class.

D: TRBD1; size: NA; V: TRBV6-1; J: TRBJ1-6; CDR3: CASSEGQGASPLHF; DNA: TGTGCCAGCAGTGAGGGACAGGGGGCTTCACCCCTCCACTTT
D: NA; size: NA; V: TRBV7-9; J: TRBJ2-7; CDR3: CASSSAGSLYYEQYF; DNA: TGTGCCAGCAGCTCAGCCGGGTCCCTCTACTACGAGCAGTACTTC
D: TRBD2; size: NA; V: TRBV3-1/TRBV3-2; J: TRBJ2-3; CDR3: CASSHLGLAGTTDTQYF; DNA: TGTGCCAGCAGCCATCTTGGACTAGCGGGGACCACAGATACGCAGTATTTT
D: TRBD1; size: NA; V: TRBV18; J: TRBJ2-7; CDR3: CASSGRGTGDYEQYF; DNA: TGTGCCAGCTCGGGTCGCGGGACAGGGGACTACGAGCAGTACTTC
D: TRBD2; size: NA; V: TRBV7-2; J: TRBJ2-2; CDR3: CASSLGLAGNTGELFF; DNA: TGTGCCAGCAGCCTCGGGCTAGCGGGCAACACCGGGGAGCTGTTTTTT
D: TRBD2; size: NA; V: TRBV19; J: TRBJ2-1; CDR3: CASSQTLAALGEQFF; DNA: TGTGCCAGTAGTCAGACCCTAGCGGCGTTAGGTGAGCAGTTCTTC
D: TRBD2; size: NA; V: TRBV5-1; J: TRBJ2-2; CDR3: CASSPVRAGGPRLRNTGELFF; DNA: TGCGCCAGCAGCCCGGTAAGGGCGGGAGGCCCCCGACTAAGAAACACCGGGGAGCTGTTTTTT
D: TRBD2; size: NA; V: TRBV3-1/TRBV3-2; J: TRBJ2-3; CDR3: CASSPIAGGYSDTQYF; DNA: TGTGCCAGCAGCCCGATAGCGGGGGGGTACTCAGATACGCAGTATTTT
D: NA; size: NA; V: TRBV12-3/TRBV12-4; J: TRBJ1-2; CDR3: CASSPEGGYTF; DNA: TGTGCCAGCAGTCCGGAGGGGGGCTACACCTTC
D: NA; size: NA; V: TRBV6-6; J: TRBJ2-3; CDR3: CASSSPTPLTQYF; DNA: TGTGCCAGCAGTTCCCCGACTCCTCTTACGCAGTATTTT
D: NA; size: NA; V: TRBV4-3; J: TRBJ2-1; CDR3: CASSQDWGAIYNEQFF; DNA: TGCGCCAGCAGCCAAGATTGGGGAGCCATTTACAATGAGCAGTTCTTC
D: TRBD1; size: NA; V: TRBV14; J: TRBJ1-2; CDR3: CASSPQPGTGRSGLYGYTF; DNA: TGTGCCAGCAGCCCGCAGCCGGGGACAGGGAGATCGGGCCTCTATGGCTACACCTTC
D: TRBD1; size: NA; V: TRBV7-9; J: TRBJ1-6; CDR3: CASSLGSGGGSPLHF; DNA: TGTGCCAGCAGCTTAGGATCAGGGGGTGGGTCACCCCTCCACTTT
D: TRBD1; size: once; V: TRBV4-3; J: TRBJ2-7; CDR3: CASSQEGARTGGNSYEQYF; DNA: TGCGCCAGCAGCCAAGAAGGGGCCCGGACAGGGGGGAATTCATACGAGCAGTACTTC